The TCR beta chain under discussion was sequenced for a study of blood T cell repertoires in COVID-19. Across the study: Acute and convalescent COVID-19 specimens originated in the United States, Italy and Spain.

Method: immunoSEQ multiplex PCR; TCRdb's copy keeps in-frame clones and lacks some. The repertoire includes 50,000 or so clones, roughly 82% of them detected once, and around 7% sits in the top ten. V lost 3 bases and J lost 7, with 9 bases in between. This CDR3 spans 11 amino acids. Germline assignment: CDR1 DFQATT and CDR2 SNEGSKA (reference sequence). The V call is TRBV20-1, the J call TRBJ1-1, with TRBD1 as a possible D gene (5 bases). This TCR was recovered from a man in his forties with acute or convalescent COVID-19. Sequenced sample: peripheral blood. The CDR3 nucleotides read TGCAGTGCTAGCTCCGGACATGAAGCTTTCTTT. Its translation: CSASSGHEAFF.